The clone carrying this TCR beta chain has just a few counts. The antigen is unknown. One end of the junction fails to match germline, which may point to a read error. CDR1 MDHEN and CDR2 SYDVKM come from the germline V gene. The CDR3 is 11 residues long. The data derive from a study of beta chain features in type 1 diabetes. The entirety of the isolated RNA underwent reverse transcription, so expressed TCRB transcripts were sequenced. Some clones are missing from TCRdb's copy, which holds only in-frame ones; the method was immunoSEQ multiplex PCR. The sample yields more than 550,000 clones, over 12% seen once. Study results and caveats: A moderate, significant TCRB CDR3 shortening appeared in type 1 diabetes across four CD4+ subsets. Patients with type 1 diabetes showed fewer VDJ junction insertions and more deletions. Healthy donors had naive, central memory and Treg TCRB repertoires that appeared less similar than those seen among patients. Short templates might get an advantage during PCR, and this would be equal in patients and controls.

Purities in excess of 98% were seen in all sorted populations. The sequence derives from a man younger than 30 with type 1 diabetes. The V gene is TRBV28, the J gene TRBJ2-3; 14 bases are shared with TRBD2. The sequenced material came from naive CD4+ T cells from blood. The CDR3 loop reads CAYGTSGGSGF. CDR3 nucleotides: TGTGCTTACGGGACTAGCGGGGGCAGCGGTTTT.